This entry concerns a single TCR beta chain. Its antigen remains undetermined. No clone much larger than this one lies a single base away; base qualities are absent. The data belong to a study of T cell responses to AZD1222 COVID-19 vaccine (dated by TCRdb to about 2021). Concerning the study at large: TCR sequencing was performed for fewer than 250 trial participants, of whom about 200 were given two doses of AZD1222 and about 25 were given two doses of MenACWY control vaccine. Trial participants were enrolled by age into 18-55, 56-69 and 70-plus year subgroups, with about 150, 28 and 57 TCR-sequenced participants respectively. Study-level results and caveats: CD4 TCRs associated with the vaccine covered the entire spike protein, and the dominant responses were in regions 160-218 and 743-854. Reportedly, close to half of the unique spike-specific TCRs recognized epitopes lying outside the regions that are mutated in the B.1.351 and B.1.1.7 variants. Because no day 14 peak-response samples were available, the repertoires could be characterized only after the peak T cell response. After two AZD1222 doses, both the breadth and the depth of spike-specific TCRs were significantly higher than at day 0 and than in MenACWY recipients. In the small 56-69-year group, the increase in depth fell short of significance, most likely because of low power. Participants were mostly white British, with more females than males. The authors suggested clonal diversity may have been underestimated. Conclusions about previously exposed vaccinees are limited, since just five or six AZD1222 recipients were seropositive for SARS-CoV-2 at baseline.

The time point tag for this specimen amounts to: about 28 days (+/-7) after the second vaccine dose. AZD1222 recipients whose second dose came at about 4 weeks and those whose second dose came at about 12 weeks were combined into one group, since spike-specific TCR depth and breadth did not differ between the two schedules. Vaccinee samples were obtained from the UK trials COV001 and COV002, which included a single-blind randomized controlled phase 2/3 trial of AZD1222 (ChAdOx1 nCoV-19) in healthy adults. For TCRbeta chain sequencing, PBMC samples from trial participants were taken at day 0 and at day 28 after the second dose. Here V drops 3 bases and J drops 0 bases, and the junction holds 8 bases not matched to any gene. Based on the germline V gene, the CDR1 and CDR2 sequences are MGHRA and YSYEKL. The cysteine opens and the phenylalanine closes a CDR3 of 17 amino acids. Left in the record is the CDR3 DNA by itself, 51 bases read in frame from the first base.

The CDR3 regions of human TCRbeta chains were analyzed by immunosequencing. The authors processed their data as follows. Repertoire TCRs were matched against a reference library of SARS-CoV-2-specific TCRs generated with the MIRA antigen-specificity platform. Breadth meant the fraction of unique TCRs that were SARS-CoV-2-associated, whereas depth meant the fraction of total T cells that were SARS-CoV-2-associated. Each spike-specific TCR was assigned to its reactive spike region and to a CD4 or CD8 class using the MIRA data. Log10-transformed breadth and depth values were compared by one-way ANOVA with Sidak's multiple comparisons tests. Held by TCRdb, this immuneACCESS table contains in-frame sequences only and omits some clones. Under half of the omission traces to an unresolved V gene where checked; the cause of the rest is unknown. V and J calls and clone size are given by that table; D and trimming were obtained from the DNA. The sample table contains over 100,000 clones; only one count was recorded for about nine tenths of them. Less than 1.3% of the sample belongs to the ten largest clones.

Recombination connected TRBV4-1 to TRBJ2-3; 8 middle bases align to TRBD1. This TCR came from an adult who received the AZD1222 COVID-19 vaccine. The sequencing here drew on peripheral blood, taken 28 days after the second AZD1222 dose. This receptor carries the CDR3 CASSHLPTGVSTDTQYF. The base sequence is TGCGCCAGCAGCCACCTCCCGACAGGGGTGAGCACAGATACGCAGTATTTT.